This T cell receptor beta chain emerged from a study of technical replicates of blood from a handful of donors. Sequencing was performed with immunoSEQ multiplex PCR; in TCRdb, only in-frame clones are kept and a portion is missing. Of 50,000 to 70,000 clones listed, about 86% are singletons. The CDR3 contains 16 residues. With 5 bases clipped from V and 9 bases from J, the junction kept 11 bases outside the gene matches. Germline-derived CDR1 and CDR2 are SGHVS and FQNEAQ. The sequenced sample was PBMCs. This chain links TRBV7-8 with TRBJ1-6, with 9 bases that match TRBD1. The sequence was obtained from a human donor in good health. Some clones in this sample may be carry-over from other donors' samples. The DNA for the CDR3 is TGTGCCAGCAGCGTTGAGGACAGGGGTTGGGGTTCACCCCTCCACTTT. This gives the protein CASSVEDRGWGSPLHF. The complete variable domain, with remaining parts taken from reference TRBV7-8 and TRBJ1-6, reads GAGVSQSPRYKVAKRGQDVALRCDPISGHVSLFWYQQALGQGPEFLTYFQNEAQLDKSGLPSDRFFAERPEGSVSTLKIQRTQQEDSAVYLCASSVEDRGWGSPLHFGNGTRLTVT.